Shown below are 25 T cell receptor beta chains from a single sample sequenced in a study of cytomegalovirus exposure and HLA in healthy donors. PCR involved 60 Vbeta and 13 Jbeta primers. Data came from immunoSEQ multiplex PCR; TCRdb stores just in-frame clones and leaves some out. The top ten clones hold around 3.6% of a sample with 130,000 or so clones, about three quarters of them seen once. The sequencing input was PBMCs. The receptors stem from a young man in good health and CMV-seronegative.

The chain couples TRBV9 to TRBJ2-7; 7 positions match TRBD1. This CDR3 region has 13 residues. Germline CDR1 and CDR2: SGDLS and YYNGEE. V shed 3 bases, J shed 5 bases, and the junction held 5 bases outside the gene matches. The CDR3 DNA reads TGTGCCAGCAGCGGGCAGGGGGTACACGAGCAGTACTTC. Translation gives CASSGQGVHEQYF.

The chain recombines TRBV5-8 with TRBJ2-7, with a weak D call TRBD2 (6 bases). The CDR3 extends over 14 amino acids. With 0 bases removed from V and 3 bases from J, the gap between germline ends came to 10 bases. From germline, CDR1 is SGHTS and CDR2 YDEGEE. The CDR3 nucleotides read TGTGCCAGCAGCTTGGTGGAGGGCCTCTACGAGCAGTACTTC. Amino acid sequence: CASSLVEGLYEQYF.

The chain links TRBV5-1 to TRBJ1-2, with TRBD1 matching 7 bases. The V segment lost 2 bases and the J segment 4 bases; nucleotides outside the gene matches: 5. Germline values: CDR1 SGHRS, CDR2 YFSETQ. The CDR3 consists of 14 residues. The CDR3 DNA is TGCGCCAGCAGCTTTGAGGGGGCGACCTATGGCTACACCTTC. This translates into CASSFEGATYGYTF.

This chain joins TRBV28 and TRBJ2-3, with 10 bases that match TRBD1. CDR1 is MDHEN and CDR2 is SYDVKM in the germline V gene. Unmatched junction bases numbered 6, after V lost 5 bases and J lost 4 bases. CDR3 length equals 15 residues. CDR3 amino acids: CASSLTGGDADTQYF. In nucleotides, the CDR3 is TGTGCCAGCAGTCTGACAGGGGGCGACGCAGATACGCAGTATTTT.

The chain combines TRBV5-1 with TRBJ1-1; perhaps TRBD1 as D (6 bases). Trimming took off 0 bases at V and 2 bases at J, with 14 bases between the two ends. The CDR3 runs to 16 residues. Germline CDR1 reads SGHRS; CDR2 reads YFSETQ. The CDR3 coding sequence is TGCGCCAGCAGCTTGGGAGTGGCAGGGGCAAACACTGAAGCTTTCTTT. It yields the protein CASSLGVAGANTEAFF.

As concerns this clone: Different DNA sequences within this sample yield the same CDR3. V gene TRBV18 combines with J gene TRBJ2-5, with 7 nucleotides matching TRBD1. Germline V gene sequence: CDR1 KGHSH, CDR2 LQKENI. The J segment lost 2 bases and the V segment lost 3 bases, leaving 0 bases of the junction unmatched. This CDR3 comprises 13 residues. This CDR3 reads CASSPGQQETQYF. The DNA for the CDR3 is TGTGCCAGCTCACCGGGACAGCAAGAGACCCAGTACTTC.

This clone appeared a single time. The chain has TRBV27 and TRBJ2-5, with 8 bases that match TRBD1. Germline V gene lookup returns CDR1 MNHEY and CDR2 SMNVEV (reference sequence). J gave up 5 bases and V 6 bases, and 5 bases lay outside the gene matches. This CDR3 comprises 13 residues. The DNA of the CDR3 is TGTGCCAGCAGAACAGGGGGTAGGGAGACCCAGTACTTC. Translating gives CASRTGGRETQYF.

This clone has just one count. This chain connects TRBV25-1 to TRBJ2-5; TRBD1 agrees at 7 bases. The germline V gene has CDR1 MGHDK and CDR2 SYGVNS. This CDR3 comprises 14 residues. V shed 2 bases and J 9 bases; nucleotides not matched to a gene: 9. CDR3 in DNA: TGTGCCAGCAGTGAACCTGGGACAGTTCAAGCCCAGTACTTC. This gives the protein CASSEPGTVQAQYF.

The J gene is TRBJ1-3, the V gene TRBV27; a weak D match, TRBD1 (5 bases). The V and J ends lost 8 bases and 0 bases respectively, with 17 bases between them. This CDR3 contains 16 residues. The V gene's germline CDR1 is MNHEY and CDR2 SMNVEV (reference sequence). The CDR3 DNA sequence: TGTGCCAGCCACGGGGGGGTGGGATCCTCTGGAAACACCATATATTTT. Its translation: CASHGGVGSSGNTIYF.

This chain joins TRBV9 and TRBJ1-3, with no clear D. Germline V CDR1 and CDR2: SGDLS, YYNGEE. CDR3 length: 17 amino acids. Trimming took 4 bases from V and 0 from J, leaving 17 bases between them. The CDR3 DNA is TGTGCCAGCAGCCCGACCTCGGGAGGGAGCTCTGGAAACACCATATATTTT. Its translation: CASSPTSGGSSGNTIYF.

This CDR3 reads CSALNRGGNEKLFF. The CDR3, as DNA: TGCAGCGCCCTTAACAGGGGGGGGAATGAAAAACTGTTTTTT. The gene calls are TRBV29-1 and TRBJ1-4, with 8 nucleotides matching TRBD1. This CDR3 region has 14 residues. The germline V gene encodes CDR1 SQVTM and CDR2 ANQGSEA. The junction had 9 bases not matched to a gene; V was cut back by 7 bases and J by 5 bases. The whole variable domain, remainder taken from reference TRBV29-1 and TRBJ1-4, is SAVISQKPSRDICQRGTSLTIQCQVDSQVTMMFWYRQQPGQSLTLIATANQGSEATYESGFVIDKFPISRPNLTFSTLTVSNMSPEDSSIYLCSALNRGGNEKLFFGSGTQLSVL.

In regard to this clone: Other DNA variants within this sample encode the same CDR3. This chain links TRBV7-8 with TRBJ2-1, with TRBD2 matching over 7 bases. CDR3 length: 17 residues. The V segment lost 3 bases and the J segment 4 bases; nucleotides outside the gene matches: 12. From germline, CDR1 is SGHVS and CDR2 FQNEAQ. CDR3 sequence: CASSFAAGPGGYNEQFF. The CDR3 nucleotides read TGTGCCAGCAGCTTTGCAGCGGGGCCCGGTGGATACAATGAGCAGTTCTTC.

V usage is TRBV9 and J usage is TRBJ2-1; D is perhaps TRBD2 (6 bases). V lost 1 base, J lost 2 bases, and 10 bases lay in between. The CDR3 runs to 15 residues. From germline, CDR1 is SGDLS and CDR2 YYNGEE. This chain's CDR3 is CASSVIGGTYNEQFF. CDR3 DNA: TGTGCCAGCAGCGTAATAGGCGGGACCTACAATGAGCAGTTCTTC. The whole variable domain, filled in from reference TRBV9 and TRBJ2-1, reads DSGVTQTPKHLITATGQRVTLRCSPRSGDLSVYWYQQSLDQGLQFLIQYYNGEERAKGNILERFSAQQFPDLHSELNLSSLELGDSALYFCASSVIGGTYNEQFFGPGTRLTVL.

The chain carries TRBV7-7 and TRBJ2-5; D not resolved. Per germline, CDR1 SSHAT and CDR2 FNYEAQ (reference sequence). The germline V and J ends were trimmed by 0 bases and 4 bases, with 6 bases remaining between them. This CDR3 region has 13 residues. The CDR3 is CASSLARIETQYF. Written as DNA, the CDR3 is TGTGCCAGCAGCTTAGCCCGTATAGAGACCCAGTACTTC.

The gene calls are TRBV18 and TRBJ2-5; 15 bases fit TRBD2. The J segment lost 5 bases and the V segment lost 3 bases, leaving 4 bases of the junction unmatched. Germline loops: CDR1 KGHSH, CDR2 LQKENI. The CDR3 extends over 16 amino acids. The CDR3 loop reads CASSPGLAGGQETQYF. The CDR3 DNA sequence: TGTGCCAGCTCACCGGGACTAGCGGGGGGTCAGGAGACCCAGTACTTC. The full variable domain, completed using reference TRBV18 and TRBJ2-5, is NAGVMQNPRHLVRRRGQEARLRCSPMKGHSHVYWYRQLPEEGLKFMVYLQKENIIDESGMPKERFSAEFPKEGPSILRIQQVVRGDSAAYFCASSPGLAGGQETQYFGPGTRLLVL.

This CDR3 reads CASSYDTSILDTQYF. The DNA of the CDR3 is TGTGCCAGCAGCTACGATACTTCGATTCTTGATACGCAGTATTTT. The chain has TRBV7-9 and TRBJ2-3; no reliable D call. V lost 4 bases, J lost 6 bases, and 17 bases lay in between. CDR1 is SEHNR and CDR2 is FQNEAQ in the germline V gene (reference sequence). CDR3 size: 15 residues.

This chain uses TRBV5-4 with TRBJ1-6, with 10 nucleotides matching TRBD1. Looked up from germline, CDR1 is SGHNT and CDR2 is YYREEE (reference sequence). The CDR3 runs to 15 residues. Germline trimming cut 3 bases from V and 7 bases from J; bases unmatched to any gene: 4. In DNA, the CDR3 is TGTGCCAGCAGCTCCGGACAGGGGGGGAATTCACCCCTCCACTTT. This sequence encodes CASSSGQGGNSPLHF.

The chain has TRBV21-1 and TRBJ2-6; the table's D call of TRBD2 was not tested on the DNA. TRBV21-1 is given as a pseudogene. CDR3 length equals 17 residues. CDR3 in DNA: TGTGCCAGCAGCAAAGGATTCGGGACTAGATGGGCCAACGTCCTGACTTTC. Translated, it gives CASSKGFGTRWANVLTF.

This sequence joins TRBV5-1 and TRBJ2-5, with 11 bases that match TRBD1. TRBJ2-7 matches the DNA end more closely, so the J call is doubtful. Per germline, CDR1 SGHRS and CDR2 YFSETQ. This CDR3 is 16 amino acids long. The CDR3 coding sequence is TGCGCCAGCAGACATAACCCGGGACAGGGGGCCTACGAGCAGTACTTC. Its translation: CASRHNPGQGAYEQYF.

The chain couples TRBV11-2 to TRBJ2-7; D is perhaps TRBD1 (6 bases). The CDR3 is 14 residues long. Trimming pared 6 bases from V and 5 bases from J, leaving 17 bases between. The germline V gene encodes CDR1 SGHAT and CDR2 FQNNGV. CDR3 sequence reads: CASSPDRYEDEQYF. DNA for the CDR3: TGTGCCAGCAGTCCCGACAGGTATGAGGACGAGCAGTACTTC.

The gene calls are TRBV7-9 and TRBJ1-2; no clear D. V lost 5 bases to trimming and J lost 4 bases, with 20 bases between them. From germline, CDR1 is SEHNR and CDR2 FQNEAQ (reference sequence). This CDR3 contains 16 residues. In DNA form, the CDR3 reads TGTGCCAGCAGCCCGAAGGAGGGTCTTCCCGTCTATGGCTACACCTTC. Protein sequence: CASSPKEGLPVYGYTF.

In the case of this clone: Other DNA sequences in the same sample also yield this CDR3. V is TRBV5-6 and J is TRBJ2-7; 10 nucleotides align to TRBD1. This CDR3 has 15 residues. J gave up 3 bases and V 2 bases, and 5 bases lay outside the gene matches. Per germline, CDR1 SGHDT and CDR2 YYEEEE. CDR3 nucleotide sequence: TGTGCCAGCAGCTTATATGGGACAGGGGTCTACGAGCAGTACTTC. Translating gives CASSLYGTGVYEQYF.

V gene TRBV28 combines with J gene TRBJ1-5, with TRBD1 matching 7 bases. V gave up 4 bases and J gave up 6 bases; unmatched junction bases: 12. Germline loops: CDR1 MDHEN, CDR2 SYDVKM. The CDR3 runs to 16 residues. CDR3 region: CASSSGINRGLQPQHF. CDR3 bases: TGTGCCAGCAGTTCCGGGATAAACAGGGGCCTTCAGCCCCAGCATTTT. Full variable domain (rest looked up from reference TRBV28 and TRBJ1-5): DVKVTQSSRYLVKRTGEKVFLECVQDMDHENMFWYRQDPGLGLRLIYFSYDVKMKEKGDIPEGYSVSREKKERFSLILESASTNQTSMYLCASSSGINRGLQPQHFGDGTRLSIL.

The V gene is TRBV6-6, the J gene TRBJ1-1; no reliable D call. In germline, CDR1 is MNHNY, CDR2 SVGAGI (reference sequence). V lost 8 bases and J lost 6, with 22 bases in between. CDR3 length equals 15 residues. This CDR3 is CASFFFDLRRAEAFF. The CDR3 DNA is TGTGCCAGCTTTTTTTTCGATCTGAGGAGAGCTGAAGCTTTCTTT.

The chain joins TRBV6-4 to TRBJ1-2; 10 bases match TRBD1. Per the germline V gene, CDR1 is MRHNA and CDR2 is SNTAGT. The CDR3 is 15 residues long. Unmatched junction bases numbered 6, after V lost 4 bases and J lost 4 bases. The CDR3 sequence is CASSVTGGASYGYTF. CDR3 DNA sequence: TGTGCCAGCAGTGTGACAGGGGGCGCTTCCTATGGCTACACCTTC.